Sequencing of this T cell receptor beta chain was carried out in a study of cytomegalovirus exposure and HLA in healthy donors. V dropped 1 base and J dropped 7 bases, with 11 bases sitting between them. In germline, CDR1 is SGHTA, CDR2 FQGNSA. The CDR3 extends over 13 amino acids. Study-level points and caveats: For cytomegalovirus status, the classifier reportedly gave diagnoses with high specificity and sensitivity. In a later analysis, 17,000 or so TCR beta sequences were associated with HLA alleles at 0.05 false discovery rate. A previous analysis found most TCR beta V segments productive roughly 87% or roughly 30% of the time.

As to this clone: Antigen specificity is unknown.

The PCR employed 60 Vbeta primers together with 13 Jbeta primers. Produced via immunoSEQ multiplex PCR; TCRdb's table is partial and in-frame only. This sample carries around 130,000 clones, roughly 70% of them seen once, and the ten largest clones take less than 3.5%. This TCR was sampled from a woman between 40 and 50 years old in good health and CMV-seropositive. The sample comprised PBMCs. The J gene is TRBJ2-7, the V gene TRBV7-2; D may be TRBD2 (6 bases). The CDR3 spells CASSLVPGREQYF. The CDR3 DNA reads TGTGCCAGCAGCTTAGTTCCGGGGAGGGAGCAGTACTTC.